This T cell receptor (beta chain) was identified in a study of blood T cell repertoires in COVID-19. V was cut by 4 bases and J by 13 bases, with 17 bases left in between. This CDR3 contains 13 residues. Germline V lookup: CDR1 SGHNT, CDR2 YYREEE (reference sequence). The method was immunoSEQ multiplex PCR; TCRdb's version includes in-frame clones alone and lacks a portion of them. Of 90,000 to 120,000 clones in the sample, approximately 90% were seen once. This clone was counted between two and nine times. The chain uses TRBV5-4 and TRBJ2-2; D possibly corresponds to TRBD1 (5 bases). The sequence was collected from a woman in her twenties or thirties with acute or convalescent COVID-19. The sequencing input was peripheral blood. CDR3 in amino acids: CASSHPDSRVLFF. The CDR3 DNA follows: TGTGCCAGCAGCCACCCCGACAGTCGAGTGCTGTTTTTT.